One and the same sample provided the 8 T cell receptor beta chains below, sequenced in a study of response to subunit inactivated influenza vaccine. One entry per CDR3 protein results from TCRdb running MiXCR on the RT-PCR reads. The profile shows 430,000 or so distinct CDR3 sequences, approximately 9.9% of them singletons. Material: PBMCs from blood, obtained more than 35 days after vaccination. The receptors stem from a man aged 50 or older who received an inactivated influenza vaccine.

This rearrangement joins TRBV30 to TRBJ2-5; the D is unclear. V lost 4 bases to trimming and J lost 2 bases, with 14 bases between them. CDR3 length equals 14 residues. Germline-derived CDR1 and CDR2 are GTSNPN and SVGIG (reference sequence). CDR3 coding DNA: TGTGCCTGGACTCCCCTCGGCAGACAAGAGACCCAGTACTTC. Translated: CAWTPLGRQETQYF.

The CDR3 region has the DNA TGTGCCAGCAGCTTGGGGGACAGAGGAAACTATGGCTACACCTTC. It codes for CASSLGDRGNYGYTF. The rearrangement uses TRBV5-6 and TRBJ1-2, with 7 bases lining up with TRBD1. This CDR3 spans 15 amino acids. Germline CDR1 is SGHDT and CDR2 is YYEEEE. Losses at the gene ends were 0 bases for V and 2 bases for J; bases not matched to a gene: 4. Supplemented by reference TRBV5-6 and TRBJ1-2, the full variable domain reads DAGVTQSPTHLIKTRGQQVTLRCSPKSGHDTVSWYQQALGQGPQFIFQYYEEEERQRGNFPDRFSGHQFPNYSSELNVNALLLGDSALYLCASSLGDRGNYGYTFGSGTRLTVV.

The chain carries TRBV12-3 or TRBV12-4 and TRBJ2-1; perhaps TRBD1 as D (5 bases). The CDR3 runs to 13 residues. V was trimmed by 8 bases and J by 0 bases, leaving 8 bases between them. The chain's CDR3 is CASGASSYNEQFF. Here the CDR3 DNA reads TGTGCCAGCGGGGCCAGCTCCTACAATGAGCAGTTCTTC.

This clonotype has only a few counts. The chain couples TRBV5-5 to TRBJ1-3; D might be TRBD1 (6 bases). Germline lookup yields CDR1 SGHKS and CDR2 YYEKEE (reference sequence). The V end was cut by 5 bases, the J end by 0 bases, with 12 bases between. The CDR3 contains 15 residues. The CDR3: CASSSGTPSGNTIYF. As DNA, the CDR3 is TGTGCCAGCAGTTCCGGGACACCCTCTGGAAACACCATATATTTT. The full variable domain, rest sourced from reference TRBV5-5 and TRBJ1-3, is DAGVTQSPTHLIKTRGQQVTLRCSPISGHKSVSWYQQVLGQGPQFIFQYYEKEERGRGNFPDRFSARQFPNYSSELNVNALLLGDSALYLCASSSGTPSGNTIYFGEGSWLTVV.

There are many counts of this clonotype. This chain uses TRBV27 with TRBJ2-2, with D possibly TRBD2 on 6 matching bases. The CDR3 spans 16 residues. Per the germline V gene, CDR1 is MNHEY and CDR2 is SMNVEV (reference sequence). Trimming took 2 bases from V and 5 from J, leaving 15 bases between them. This chain's CDR3 is CASSLLSGGTTGELFF. The DNA of the CDR3 is TGTGCCAGCAGTTTACTTAGCGGAGGGACTACCGGGGAGCTGTTTTTT.

The chain employs TRBV7-9 and TRBJ2-5; D call uncertain. The CDR3 extends over 12 amino acids. The V gene lost 4 bases and the J gene lost 2 bases, with 5 bases spanning the gap. The germline V gene has CDR1 SEHNR and CDR2 FQNEAQ (reference sequence). Here the CDR3 reads CASSSGQETQYF. CDR3 DNA sequence: TGTGCCAGCAGCTCGGGTCAAGAGACCCAGTACTTC.

The V and J genes are TRBV20-1 and TRBJ2-1, with D possibly being TRBD1 (6 bases). V was clipped by 1 base and J by 7 bases, with 20 bases between them. Germline V gene data show CDR1 as DFQATT and CDR2 as SNEGSKA (reference sequence). The CDR3 runs to 16 residues. CDR3 sequence: CSARALEGVNSNEQFF. CDR3 coding DNA: TGCAGTGCTAGAGCGTTAGAGGGGGTCAATTCAAATGAGCAGTTCTTC.

The V call is TRBV7-9, the J call TRBJ2-4; the D call may be TRBD1 or TRBD2 (5 bases each). Germline V gene data show CDR1 as SEHNR and CDR2 as FQNEAQ (reference sequence). V was cut by 5 bases and J by 5 bases, with 7 bases left in between. The CDR3 is 12 amino acids. The chain's CDR3 is CASSRDENIQYF. As DNA, the CDR3 is TGTGCCAGCAGCCGGGACGAAAACATTCAGTACTTC.